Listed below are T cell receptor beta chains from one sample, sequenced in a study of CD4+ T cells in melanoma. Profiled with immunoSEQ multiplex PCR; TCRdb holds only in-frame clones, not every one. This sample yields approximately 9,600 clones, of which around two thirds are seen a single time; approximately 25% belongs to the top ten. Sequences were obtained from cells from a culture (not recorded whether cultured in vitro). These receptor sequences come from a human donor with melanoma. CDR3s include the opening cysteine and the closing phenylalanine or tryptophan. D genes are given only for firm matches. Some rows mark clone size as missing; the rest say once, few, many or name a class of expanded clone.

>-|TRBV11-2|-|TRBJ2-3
TGTGCCAGCGGCATTTTTCGGGGTAGGACAGATACGCAGTATTTT
CASGIFRGRTDTQYF
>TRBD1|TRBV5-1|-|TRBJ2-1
TGCGCCAGCAGCTTGGAGGGACAGGGGTCTATGCAGTTCTTC
CASSLEGQGSMQFF
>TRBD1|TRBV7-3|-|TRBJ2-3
TGTGCCAGCGGGACAGGGGTGACAGATACGCAGTATTTT
CASGTGVTDTQYF
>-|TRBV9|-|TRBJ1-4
TGTGCCAGCAGCGTCGGGATGATGAATGAAAAACTGTTTTTT
CASSVGMMNEKLFF
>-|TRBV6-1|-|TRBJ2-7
TGTGCCAGCAGTGAAGCGGGGGTCGGTAGCTACGAGCAGTACTTC
CASSEAGVGSYEQYF
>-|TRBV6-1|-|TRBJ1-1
TGTGCCAGCAGTCGACGAAACACTGAAGCTTTCTTT
CASSRRNTEAFF
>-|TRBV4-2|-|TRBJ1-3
TGTGCCAGCAGCCCTTACGACAGTGGGAGAAACACCATATATTTT
CASSPYDSGRNTIYF
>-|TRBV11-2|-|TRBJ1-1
TGTGCCAGCAGCTTTTGGCTGCTCACTGAAGCTTTCTTT
CASSFWLLTEAFF
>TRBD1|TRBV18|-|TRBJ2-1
TGTGCCAGCTCACCCACAGGGACAGGAGTCCGCGAGCAGTTCTTC
CASSPTGTGVREQFF
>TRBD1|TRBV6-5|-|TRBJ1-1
TGTGCCAGCAGTTATTCCGGGACAGGGTTATCTGAAGCTTTCTTT
CASSYSGTGLSEAFF
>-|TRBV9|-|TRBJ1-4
TGTGCCAGCAGCGCCAATCTTGTTGCGGAAAAACTGTTTTTT
CASSANLVAEKLFF
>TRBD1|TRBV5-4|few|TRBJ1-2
TGTGCCAGCAGCTTGCCCGACAGGGAGATCTATGGCTACACCTTC
CASSLPDREIYGYTF
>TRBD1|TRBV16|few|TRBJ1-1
TGTGCCAGCAGCCCGCGGGACAGGTCGAACACTGAAGCTTTCTTT
CASSPRDRSNTEAFF
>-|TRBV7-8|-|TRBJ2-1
TGTGCCAGCAGCGCCCAGATCTACAATGAGCAGTTCTTC
CASSAQIYNEQFF
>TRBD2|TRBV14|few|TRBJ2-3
TGTGCCAGCAGCCAGCTGGGACTAGCTAGGAGCACAGATACGCAGTATTTT
CASSQLGLARSTDTQYF
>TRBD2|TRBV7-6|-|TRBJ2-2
TGTGCCAGCAGCCCCGAACTAGCGGGGAACACCGGGGAGCTGTTTTTT
CASSPELAGNTGELFF
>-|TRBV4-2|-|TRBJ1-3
TGTGCCAGCAGTCGCGAGCCTTTCTCTGGAAACACCATATATTTT
CASSREPFSGNTIYF
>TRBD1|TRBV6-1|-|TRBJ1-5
TGTGCCAGCAGTGACTACAGGGGGATCAATCAGCCCCAGCATTTT
CASSDYRGINQPQHF
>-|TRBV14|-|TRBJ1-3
TGTGCCAGCAGCCAAGAGGGGCACTACTCTGGAAACACCATATATTTT
CASSQEGHYSGNTIYF
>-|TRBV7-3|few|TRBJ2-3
TGTGCCAGCAGCTTAGTGACGACAGATACGCAGTATTTT
CASSLVTTDTQYF
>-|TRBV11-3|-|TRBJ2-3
TGTGCCAGCAGCTTACGGGCCAGCCGTACGCAGTATTTT
CASSLRASRTQYF
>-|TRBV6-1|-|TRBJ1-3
TGTGCCAGCAGTGAGAGTGTCCCCATCACCCCCATATATTTT
CASSESVPITPIYF
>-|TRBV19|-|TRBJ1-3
TGTGCCCGCCAAAACACCATATATTTT
CARQNTIYF
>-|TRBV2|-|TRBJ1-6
TGTGCCAGCAGTCGAACCCCCCCCCTCCACTTT
CASSRTPPLHF
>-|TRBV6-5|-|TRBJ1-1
TGTGCCAGCAGAAAGCCGGGACTGATAGCTGAAGCTTTCTTT
CASRKPGLIAEAFF
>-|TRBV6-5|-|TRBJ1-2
TGTGCCACCCTCCAAAAGGGGGTACGGGATGGCTACACCTTC
CATLQKGVRDGYTF
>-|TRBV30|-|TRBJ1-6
TGTGCCTGGAGTGTCGGGTGGACGGATTCACCCCTCCACTTT
CAWSVGWTDSPLHF
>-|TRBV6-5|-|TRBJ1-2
TGTGCCAGCAGTCCCCCGGGGGGGGTCGGCTACACCTTC
CASSPPGGVGYTF
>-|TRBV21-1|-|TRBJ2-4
TGTGCCAGCAGCAATATCCAGTACTTC
CASSNIQYF